This T cell receptor beta chain was sequenced during a study of response to subunit inactivated influenza vaccine. Study conclusions and caveats: Authors suggested that a seasonal influenza vaccination recruits few new T cells each time.

MiXCR, run by TCRdb on the RT-PCR reads, gives a single entry per CDR3 protein. The sample has roughly 630,000 distinct CDR3 sequences; 14% are singletons. Notes on this clonotype: Its cognate antigen is unknown.

The CDR3 has 15 amino acids. Germline V gives CDR1 MNHEY, CDR2 SVGAGI. Trimming cost V 0 bases and J 3 bases, with 8 bases left between them. The chain combines TRBV6-5 with TRBJ2-2, with a weak D call TRBD2 (5 bases). This clonotype originated in a man in his fifties who received an inactivated influenza vaccine. The specimen was PBMCs from blood, collected approximately 15 days before vaccination. The chain's CDR3 is CASSYSRAHTGELFF. CDR3 sequence (DNA): TGTGCCAGCAGTTACTCGAGGGCCCACACCGGGGAGCTGTTTTTT.